The rows below give T cell receptor beta chains drawn from one sample of a study of graft-versus-host responses after intestinal transplantation. Data came from immunoSEQ multiplex PCR; TCRdb stores just in-frame clones and leaves some out. The profile shows 40,000 or so clones, 93% of them singletons. The source material was PBMCs, sampled approximately 700 days after intestinal transplantation. These receptors originate from a human patient who received an intestinal transplant, so some T cells may come from the graft donor. The CDR3 runs from the conserved cysteine through the conserved F or W. A D gene is named only where the DNA matches it firmly. Part of the rows lack a size; the others show once, few, many or a class for expanded clones.

TRBD1,TRBV29-1,.,TRBJ2-1,TGCAGCCCGGGTACAGGGGAAGACAATGAGCAGTTCTTC,CSPGTGEDNEQFF
.,TRBV6-5,.,TRBJ2-5,TGTGCCAGCAGTTACTTTACAGGCCGGGAGACCCAGTACTTC,CASSYFTGRETQYF
TRBD1,TRBV5-1,once,TRBJ1-4,TGCGCCAGCAGCTTCCGGGACAGGGAGGAAAAACTGTTTTTT,CASSFRDREEKLFF
.,TRBV7-6,.,TRBJ1-1,TGTGCCAGCAGCTTAGTTCGCGGTTTCAAAACTGAAGCTTTCTTT,CASSLVRGFKTEAFF
.,TRBV6-6,.,TRBJ2-3,TGTGCCAGCAACGGGCCGGGCACAGATACGCAGTATTTT,CASNGPGTDTQYF
.,TRBV14,.,TRBJ1-2,TGTGCCAGCAGCCAAGCAGGCCAGTATGGCTACACCTTC,CASSQAGQYGYTF
.,TRBV7-2,.,TRBJ2-5,TGTGCCAGCAGCTTAGCGGGAGCTCAAGAGACCCAGTACTTC,CASSLAGAQETQYF
TRBD1,TRBV5-1,.,TRBJ2-3,TGCGCCAGCAGCTACACCGGGACAGGGCCAGATACGCAGTATTTT,CASSYTGTGPDTQYF
TRBD1,TRBV28,.,TRBJ1-2,TGTGCCAGCAGTCCCCCAATCGACAGGGTGGGCTATGGCTACACCTTC,CASSPPIDRVGYGYTF
.,TRBV4-1,.,TRBJ2-3,TGCGCCAGCAGCCAATCCGGAAGTGAGGATACGCAGTATTTT,CASSQSGSEDTQYF
TRBD1,TRBV6-4,.,TRBJ1-2,TGTGCCAGCAGTGAAGCCACGACAGGGACCTATGGCTACACCTTC,CASSEATTGTYGYTF
.,TRBV2,.,TRBJ2-7,TGTGCCAGCAGTGAACAGGCTCCATTTGAGCAGTACTTC,CASSEQAPFEQYF
TRBD1,TRBV10-3,once,TRBJ1-1,TGTGCCATCAGTGAATTGACAGGGGGCAGATTAGAAGCTTTCTTT,CAISELTGGRLEAFF
.,TRBV4-1,.,TRBJ2-5,TGCGCCAGCAGCCAAGTGGCGGGTCCGGAGACCCAGTACTTC,CASSQVAGPETQYF
.,TRBV21-1,.,TRBJ2-5,TGTGCCAGCAGCAAAGCAAACTCGTACCAAGAGACCCAGTACTTC,CASSKANSYQETQYF
TRBD1,TRBV9,.,TRBJ2-5,TGTGCCAGCAGTGACAGGGGGGAGACCCAGTACTTC,CASSDRGETQYF
TRBD2,TRBV27,.,TRBJ2-7,TGTGCCAGCAGTACTAGCGGGAGTCTAAACGAGCAGTACTTC,CASSTSGSLNEQYF
TRBD1,TRBV10-3,once,TRBJ1-3,TGTGCCATCAGTGAGTCGGGGACAGGAAACCCGGGGGGCACCATATATTTT,CAISESGTGNPGGTIYF
.,TRBV10-2,.,TRBJ2-1,TGCGCCAGCAGTGAGGACACGGCGGATGAGCAGTTCTTC,CASSEDTADEQFF
TRBD1,TRBV25-1,.,TRBJ2-1,TGTGCCAGCAGTGAGGGACAGGGGGCGTACAATGAGCAGTTCTTC,CASSEGQGAYNEQFF
.,TRBV27,.,TRBJ2-5,TGTGCCAGCAGTCACATCAACGACCAAGAGACCCAGTACTTC,CASSHINDQETQYF
.,TRBV29-1,.,TRBJ1-1,TGCAGCGTTGTTAGACCCTTGAACACTGAAGCTTTCTTT,CSVVRPLNTEAFF
.,TRBV6-1,.,TRBJ2-7,TGTGCCAGCAGTAGAGCACCGGGGCCTTCCTACGAGCAGTACTTC,CASSRAPGPSYEQYF
.,TRBV11-2,.,TRBJ1-1,TGTGCCAGCAGGTTGCTTTCGTCATCGGGAACTGAAGCTTTCTTT,CASRLLSSSGTEAFF
TRBD2,TRBV4-1,once,TRBJ2-7,TGCGCCAGCAGCCAGGGGCTAGCGGGAGGAGGTGAGCAGTACTTC,CASSQGLAGGGEQYF
TRBD1,TRBV14,.,TRBJ1-1,TGTGCCAGCAGCCAAGGCCAGGGGGGGACTGAAGCTTTCTTT,CASSQGQGGTEAFF
.,TRBV5-5,.,TRBJ1-3,TGTGCCAGCAGCGCGCCCTTCCGGATTCCGATTCCCTCTGGAAACACCATATATTTT,CASSAPFRIPIPSGNTIYF
.,TRBV11-2,.,TRBJ2-3,TGTGCCAGCAGCTTTGGTCCAATTAGCACAGATACGCAGTATTTT,CASSFGPISTDTQYF
.,TRBV9,.,TRBJ2-5,TGTGCCAGCAGCGTGAGTCAAGTCCCTGCGGAGGCCCAGTACTTC,CASSVSQVPAEAQYF
.,TRBV7-2,.,TRBJ2-3,TGTGCCAGCAGCTTAGTGGCCGGGGGCCCTAGCACAGATACGCAGTATTTT,CASSLVAGGPSTDTQYF
.,TRBV6-1,.,TRBJ1-5,TGTGCCAGCAGTGAGCTCAGGGGCAATCAGCCCCAGCATTTT,CASSELRGNQPQHF
.,TRBV6-1,.,TRBJ1-6,TGTGCCAGCAGTGGAGGGCCGGGGGAAAGCTCCTATAATTCACCCCTCCACTTT,CASSGGPGESSYNSPLHF
.,TRBV5-1,.,TRBJ1-5,TGCGCCAGCAGCTTGGGCTCGGGGGGAGGCAATCAGCCCCAGCATTTT,CASSLGSGGGNQPQHF
TRBD2,TRBV15,.,TRBJ2-2,TGTGCCACCAGCAGAGAATCACGGGGGGACACCGGGGAGCTGTTTTTT,CATSRESRGDTGELFF
TRBD1,TRBV4-1,.,TRBJ1-2,TGCGCCAGCAGCCACGACAGGGGTTTCGATAACTATGGCTACACCTTC,CASSHDRGFDNYGYTF